This paragraph reports one T cell receptor (beta chain). Its antigen is not yet known. Within one base of it there is no much larger clone, and no base qualities were kept. The data originate from a study of control samples from healthy donors and cancer patients (dated by TCRdb to the early 2020s). The library was generated by the immunoSEQ multiplex PCR assay. TCRdb provides this immuneACCESS table in a form limited to in-frame rearrangements. Some clones are lacking; in checked studies, under half of them reflect an unresolved V gene, and why the rest are absent is not known. The sample data list over 80,000 clones, and 75% to 95% of these were observed just once. The ten largest clones capture 15% to 19% of the sample. CDR1 and CDR2 (MNHEY, SMNVEV) derive from the germline V gene (reference sequence). V drops 3 bases and J drops 6 bases, leaving 14 bases in between. Reading from cysteine to phenylalanine, the CDR3 counts 15 amino acids. The kept DNA is CDR3 alone, 45 bases in frame from the first base.

Material for sequencing was blood. The V and J genes are TRBV27 and TRBJ2-2; a weak D assignment points to TRBD1 (6 bases agree). This sequence was found in a man aged 25-45 years in good health. The CDR3 has the sequence CASSFRDNRPGELFF. The sequenced DNA is TGTGCCAGCAGTTTCAGGGACAATAGACCCGGGGAGCTGTTTTTT.